The sequence of this TCR beta chain was determined in a study of blood T cell repertoires in COVID-19 (dated by TCRdb to about 2020). Broadly, across the study: The collaborator samples originated in the United States, Italy and Spain and spanned the acute and convalescent phases of COVID-19. The repertoires were released in a freely available public database intended as a resource for research on the immune response to SARS-CoV-2. Where HLA class I and class II types were available, the types were taken from metadata supplied by the sample provider, not from assay-based typing. Sample metadata almost always included a de-identified subject ID, COVID-19 status, age in years and sex. The material from the prospective study consisted of cDNA or gDNA derived from T cells, B-cell-depleted T cells, or PBMCs. Deeply sampled blood TCRbeta repertoires from subjects exposed to, actively infected with, or recovered from COVID-19 were included in the dataset. Samples were obtained from the ongoing ImmuneRACE study (first 160 participants) and from over 1,000 subjects provided by 6 global collaborators. Here is what the overall study found, with its caveats: The amount of clinical and demographic metadata varied by source and participant and was provided uncurated.

The immunoSEQ Assay, a bias-controlled multiplex PCR, was used to amplify TCRbeta CDR3 regions from genomic DNA. The source study handled its data this way. Nucleated cell counts per sample were estimated from amplification of reference gene primers within the assay. Sequence reads were collapsed and filtered to measure the absolute abundance of every unique TCRbeta CDR3 rearrangement. For each sample, productive Simpson clonality was calculated as the square root of Simpson's diversity index across productive rearrangements. The immuneACCESS repertoire file appears here via TCRdb, limited to in-frame rearrangements. These files lack a portion of the clones; in checked studies, under half of the deficit traces to unresolved V genes, and the cause of the others is not known. V and J calls and clone size are given by that table; D and trimming were obtained from the DNA. This sample holds more than 65,000 clones; around 76% were observed only once. The ten biggest clones cover approximately 27% of the sample.

Collaborating institutions collected whole blood in K2EDTA tubes following their own protocols. For TCRbeta analysis, collaborators shipped samples as frozen whole blood, isolated PBMCs, or DNA extracted from either of those sample types. The CDR3, from cysteine to phenylalanine, totals 15 residues. Only CDR3 DNA is held: 45 bases, read in frame from base 1. V gives up 0 bases and J gives up 9 bases, and the segment between their germline ends measures 15 bases. As encoded in the germline V gene, CDR1 is LGHNA while CDR2 is YNFKEQ. Points on this clone: This clone's antigen is unknown. Base qualities are not recorded, but no much larger clone differs from it by a single base.

This TCR was recovered from a woman of 80 years or more with active or convalescent COVID-19. The V and J segments used are TRBV4-2 and TRBJ2-1; possibly the D gene is TRBD2, per 6 matching bases. The sequenced sample was peripheral blood. The DNA reads as follows: TGTGCCAGCAGCCAAGAGCCGGCAGAGGAGGGTGAGCAGTTCTTC. Its translation reads: CASSQEPAEEGEQFF.